The clone carrying this T cell receptor (beta chain) appeared a few times. The CDR3 has 14 residues. V shed 1 base and J shed 6 bases, with 11 bases lying between them. The germline CDR1 and CDR2 sequences are SGHNT and YENEEA. How the authors handled the data: Researchers report that nucleated cell counts were estimated from reference gene primer amplification. Some clones are missing from TCRdb's copy, which holds only in-frame ones; the method was immunoSEQ multiplex PCR. For V, J and clone size, that table is used; D and trimming come from the DNA. This table holds about 210,000 clones, around four fifths found once. This specimen comes from a study of blood T cell repertoires in COVID-19. Across the whole study: Italy, Spain and the United States were the sources of the convalescent and acute COVID-19 samples. The analysed material was cDNA or gDNA that came from T cells, B-cell-depleted T cells, or PBMCs.

The origin of this receptor is a woman between 45 and 65 years old with acute or convalescent COVID-19. Material for sequencing was peripheral blood. The V gene is TRBV11-3, the J gene TRBJ2-3; D perhaps matches TRBD1 (6 bases). CDR3 bases: TGTGCCAGCAGCTTAGGCAGGGGCGCCGATACGCAGTATTTT. As protein: CASSLGRGADTQYF.